These 10 T cell receptor beta chains share one sample of origin, sequenced in a study of graft-versus-host responses after intestinal transplantation. Clones were sequenced by immunoSEQ multiplex PCR, and TCRdb holds only the in-frame ones, with some missing. The data hold 20,000 or so clones, with about 80% observed a single time. Sample: PBMCs, taken 14 days after transplant. The receptor set was obtained from a human patient who received an intestinal transplant, so some T cells may come from the graft donor.

The chain employs TRBV11-2 and TRBJ1-4; D is undetermined. The CDR3 is 13 amino acids. Between the trimmed V and J ends, which lost 0 bases and 8 bases, there was a span of 7 bases. Germline V lookup: CDR1 SGHAT, CDR2 FQNNGV. The CDR3 DNA follows: TGTGCCAGCAGCTTAGATATGAGGGAAAAACTGTTTTTT. This translates into CASSLDMREKLFF.

This chain connects TRBV7-9 to TRBJ2-1; tentative D call: TRBD2 (6 bases). This CDR3 region has 12 residues. Germline assignment: CDR1 SEHNR and CDR2 FQNEAQ (reference sequence). V dropped 5 bases and J dropped 8 bases, with 10 bases sitting between them. As DNA, the CDR3 is TGTGCCAGCAGCGGTAGCGGAGATGAGCAGTTCTTC. It encodes CASSGSGDEQFF.

This clone was picked up one time. This chain joins TRBV6-6 and TRBJ2-2, with TRBD1 matching over 7 bases. Per germline, CDR1 MNHNY and CDR2 SVGAGI (reference sequence). The junction had 4 bases not matched to a gene; V was cut back by 7 bases and J by 5 bases. The CDR3 runs to 13 residues. CDR3 in DNA: TGTGCCAGCAAAACAGGGGAAACCGGGGAGCTGTTTTTT. It translates to CASKTGETGELFF.

CDR3: CASSLSGSQETQYF. The DNA of the CDR3 is TGTGCCAGCAGTTTATCTGGCAGTCAAGAGACCCAGTACTTC. V gene TRBV28 combines with J gene TRBJ2-5; D is unclear. The CDR3 loop spans 14 amino acids. Trimming shortened V by 1 base and J by 2 bases, and 8 bases separated the two germline ends. Germline V gives CDR1 MDHEN, CDR2 SYDVKM. The whole variable domain, filled in from reference TRBV28 and TRBJ2-5, reads DVKVTQSSRYLVKRTGEKVFLECVQDMDHENMFWYRQDPGLGLRLIYFSYDVKMKEKGDIPEGYSVSREKKERFSLILESASTNQTSMYLCASSLSGSQETQYFGPGTRLLVL.

This rearrangement joins TRBV10-2 to TRBJ2-2; D is undetermined. The CDR3 sequence is 14 residues long. Trimming stripped 0 bases from V and 8 bases from J, with 10 bases between. Per germline, CDR1 WSHSY and CDR2 SAAADI. The CDR3 DNA sequence: TGCGCCAGCAGTGAGTCGGCAGTCCCGGGGGAGCTGTTTTTT. Residues: CASSESAVPGELFF.

The genes are TRBV5-1 and TRBJ1-2; D is unresolved. CDR1 is SGHRS, CDR2 YFSETQ, per germline. V lost 4 bases, J lost 5 bases, and 15 bases lay in between. The CDR3 covers 14 residues. CDR3 residues: CASSREGSGYGYTF. The CDR3 coding sequence is TGCGCCAGCAGCCGCGAGGGATCGGGGTATGGCTACACCTTC.

This rearrangement joins TRBV4-1 to TRBJ1-2; 9 nucleotides match TRBD1. The CDR3 is 15 amino acids. Germline V gene sequence: CDR1 MGHRA, CDR2 YSYEKL. V shed 5 bases, J shed 4 bases, and the junction held 8 bases outside the gene matches. CDR3 in DNA: TGCGCCAGCAGCGCTACGGGACAGGGATTCTATGGCTACACCTTC. This codes for CASSATGQGFYGYTF.

This clone occurred a few times. The CDR3 nucleotides are TGTGCCAGCAGTTTCGGTGGGAGGATGAGCGGGGAGCTGTTTTTT. Its translation is CASSFGGRMSGELFF. The rearrangement uses TRBV27 and TRBJ2-2; TRBD2 is a possible D gene (6 bases). Germline CDR1 MNHEY, CDR2 SMNVEV (reference sequence). The ends were cut back, 3 bases at V and 7 bases at J, with 15 bases in the middle. This CDR3 region has 15 residues.

This clone is a singleton in its sample. The junction departs from the called germline gene at one end, perhaps through a read error. The chain employs TRBV7-3 and TRBJ2-1; TRBD2 agrees at 9 bases. The CDR3 extends over 13 amino acids. In germline, CDR1 is SGHTA, CDR2 FQGTGA. The CDR3 bases are TGTGCCGGCAGCATAGCGGGAGCCGGTGAGCAGTTCTTC. It encodes CAGSIAGAGEQFF.

J is TRBJ2-1 and V is TRBV28; D might be TRBD2 (6 bases). Trimming removed 6 bases at V and 1 base at J, with 19 bases between. CDR1 is MDHEN and CDR2 is SYDVKM in the germline V gene. This CDR3 has 17 amino acids. In DNA, the CDR3 is TGTGCCAGCAGGCGGAGGGGACTTGGGAGATCCTACAATGAGCAGTTCTTC. Translating gives CASRRRGLGRSYNEQFF.